These T cell receptor beta chains were read from a single sample in a study of blood T cell repertoires in COVID-19. The table came from immunoSEQ multiplex PCR; TCRdb's copy has only in-frame clones and leaves some out. The repertoire holds about 250,000 clones, around nine tenths seen once, with 1.9% in the top ten. The sample comprised PBMCs or T cells enriched from blood (not recorded which). The receptor set was obtained from a woman aged 18-35 years who had recovered from COVID-19. CDR3s include the opening cysteine and the closing phenylalanine or tryptophan. A D gene is named only where the DNA matches it firmly. Expanded clones get a size class; other rows say once, few or many, or leave the size out.

cdr3_aa cdr3_nt j_call v_call clone_size d_call
CASSGLRTGGLFWGYTF TGTGCCAGCAGTGGCCTCCGGACAGGGGGGCTCTTTTGGGGCTACACCTTC TRBJ1-2 TRBV6-1 NA TRBD1
CASSQGGEGYGYTF TGTGCCAGCAGCCAAGGGGGGGAGGGCTATGGCTACACCTTC TRBJ1-2 TRBV3-1/TRBV3-2 NA NA
CAISGGGAGGDQPQHF TGTGCCATCAGTGGGGGGGGTGCGGGAGGCGACCAGCCCCAGCATTTT TRBJ1-5 TRBV10-3 once NA
CASSRGGKGDGYTF TGTGCCAGCAGCCGAGGGGGAAAGGGGGATGGCTACACCTTC TRBJ1-2 TRBV6-5 NA NA
CASSLVGQLYGYTF TGTGCCAGCAGCTTGGTGGGACAGCTCTATGGCTACACCTTC TRBJ1-2 TRBV5-4 NA TRBD1
CASSKTAGFIEKLFF TGTGCCAGCAGCAAAACGGCAGGGTTTATTGAAAAACTGTTTTTT TRBJ1-4 TRBV9 NA NA
CASSIIDTGELFF TGTGCCAGTAGTATCATAGACACCGGGGAGCTGTTTTTT TRBJ2-2 TRBV19 NA NA
CASSQDAGRETQYF TGTGCCAGCAGCCAAGACGCAGGGCGGGAGACCCAGTACTTC TRBJ2-5 TRBV9 NA NA
CARSSRDRGARVEKLFF TGTGCCAGAAGCTCCCGGGACAGGGGAGCTCGGGTTGAAAAACTGTTTTTT TRBJ1-4 TRBV5-3 NA TRBD1
CASSQGTSGGTYQETQYF TGCGCCAGCAGCCAAGGGACTAGCGGGGGGACTTACCAAGAGACCCAGTACTTC TRBJ2-5 TRBV4-1 NA TRBD2
CASSLQGATEAFF TGTGCCAGCAGTTTGCAGGGGGCCACTGAAGCTTTCTTT TRBJ1-1 TRBV27 NA TRBD1
CASSLPQGMGYTF TGCGCCAGCAGCTTACCACAGGGTATGGGCTACACCTTC TRBJ1-2 TRBV5-1 NA NA
CASSLHPQGNQPQHF TGTGCCAGCTCCCTACACCCACAGGGCAATCAGCCCCAGCATTTT TRBJ1-5 TRBV18 NA NA
CASREPTDNEQFF TGCGCCAGCAGGGAACCGACAGACAATGAGCAGTTCTTC TRBJ2-1 TRBV5-1 few NA
CASSLGASGVSGELFF TGTGCCAGCAGCTTAGGTGCTAGCGGGGTATCCGGGGAGCTGTTTTTT TRBJ2-2 TRBV7-6 few TRBD2
CASSSAGPGNQPQHF TGTGCCAGCAGTTCAGCGGGGCCGGGCAATCAGCCCCAGCATTTT TRBJ1-5 TRBV27 NA NA
CASSIGVRSSYEQYF TGCGCCAGCAGCATAGGGGTCAGGAGCTCCTACGAGCAGTACTTC TRBJ2-7 TRBV5-1 once NA
CASSRRGVGTDTQYF TGCGCCAGCAGCCGACGGGGGGTCGGCACAGATACGCAGTATTTT TRBJ2-3 TRBV5-1 NA TRBD2
CASSPTMGAGVYNEQFF TGTGCCAGCTCACCAACCATGGGCGCGGGAGTCTACAATGAGCAGTTCTTC TRBJ2-1 TRBV18 NA TRBD2
CASSMDYRSEKLFF TGTGCCAGTAGTATGGATTATCGGAGCGAAAAACTGTTTTTT TRBJ1-4 TRBV19 NA NA
CASSQDPGGGTGELFF TGTGCCAGCAGCCAAGATCCCGGGGGGGGAACCGGGGAGCTGTTTTTT TRBJ2-2 TRBV4-2 NA TRBD2